Included here is one T cell receptor beta chain sequence, with context. The target antigen is unknown. At one end, the junction sequence differs from germline, possibly due to a read error. The record originates from a study of blood T cells in healthy people across ages. Study in general: For every two T cells, template switching captured about one barcoded beta molecule.

Notes on the study in general: Estimates of total diversity, which came from one million sequenced T cells, were considered to be underestimates. Comparison with aged donors showed that long-lived donors had more naive CD4+ cells and higher diversity.

The germline V gene encodes CDR1 SQVTM and CDR2 ANQGSEA. This CDR3 spans 12 amino acids. A J-beta primer mix and a sample-barcoded 5' primer were used in a second PCR of roughly 7 to 12 cycles. Each sample provided no less than 2.5 million CDR3-containing paired-end reads. TCRdb recomputed calls from the 5' RACE reads with MiXCR, one row per CDR3 protein. Of 800,000 to 950,000 distinct CDR3 sequences detected, about 44% appear once; the ten largest clones hold around 15%. Sequencing used blood. This TCR derives from a man younger than 40 in good health. V is TRBV29-1 and J is TRBJ2-3; D is unclear. In nucleotides, the CDR3 is TGCATCGTTGAGCTGAACACAGATACGCAGTATTTT. Translated: CIVELNTDTQYF.